This T cell receptor beta chain was profiled in a study of cytomegalovirus exposure and HLA in healthy donors. The study, taken as a whole, reports: Cytomegalovirus association was listed for 164 TCR beta chains. TRBV6-2, TRBV6-3 and some other V segments were excluded as indistinguishable.

This clone was counted once. The antigen is not known. This CDR3 is 14 amino acids long. V was cut by 0 bases and J by 0 bases, with 3 bases left in between. Germline V gene data show CDR1 as SGHVS and CDR2 as FQNEAQ. Nominally healthy donors provided the samples, though records likely missed some immune exposures. The PCR had 60 Vbeta and 13 Jbeta primers. Clones were read by immunoSEQ multiplex PCR, and TCRdb kept only the in-frame ones, dropping some. The sample yields 100,000 or so clones, 65% to 85% seen once. The specimen was PBMCs. This clonotype was obtained from a middle-aged woman in good health and CMV-seronegative. This chain connects TRBV7-8 to TRBJ1-3; D unresolved. This CDR3 is CASSLASSGNTIYF. CDR3 in DNA: TGTGCCAGCAGCTTAGCCAGCTCTGGAAACACCATATATTTT.